Below, 17 T cell receptor beta chains from the same sample are listed, as sequenced in a study of T cell responses to AZD1222 COVID-19 vaccine. Some clones are missing from TCRdb's copy, which holds only in-frame ones; the method was immunoSEQ multiplex PCR. The repertoire includes around 100,000 clones, about 87% of them detected once, and around 15% sits in the top ten. This specimen consisted of peripheral blood, obtained on day 0 of AZD1222 vaccination. The source of these receptors is an adult in good health.

The chain joins TRBV7-9 to TRBJ1-1; 12 bases align to TRBD1. The CDR3 length is 17 residues. Germline values: CDR1 SEHNR, CDR2 FQNEAQ (reference sequence). V dropped 1 base and J dropped 6; count of bases not matched to a gene: 9. CDR3 in amino acids: CASSLVGQGARWAEAFF. In nucleotides, the CDR3 is TGTGCCAGCAGCTTAGTGGGACAGGGGGCGAGGTGGGCTGAAGCTTTCTTT.

The chain has TRBV7-9 and TRBJ1-6; 8 nucleotides match TRBD1. CDR1 SEHNR and CDR2 FQNEAQ come from the germline V gene (reference sequence). V gave up 5 bases and J gave up 10 bases; unmatched junction bases: 16. CDR3 length equals 17 residues. CDR3 region: CASSPDRGPSFRSPLHF. In DNA form, the CDR3 reads TGTGCCAGCAGCCCCGACAGGGGACCTAGTTTTAGGTCACCCCTCCACTTT.

This clone was seen more than once but under ten times. The CDR3 DNA sequence: TGCGCCAGCAGAGGGGAGGACAGGAACAATGAGCAGTTCTTC. It yields the protein CASRGEDRNNEQFF. The chain couples TRBV5-1 to TRBJ2-1; TRBD1 might be the D (7 bases). Germline assignment: CDR1 SGHRS and CDR2 YFSETQ. V was pared by 5 bases and J by 5 bases, with 14 bases between. The CDR3 spans 14 residues.

The chain couples TRBV5-1 to TRBJ1-2, with D possibly being TRBD1 (5 bases). The CDR3 runs to 16 residues. Germline V gene data show CDR1 as SGHRS and CDR2 as YFSETQ. With 0 bases removed from V and 0 bases from J, the gap between germline ends came to 12 bases. CDR3 sequence: CASSLGATTANYGYTF. DNA for the CDR3: TGCGCCAGCAGCTTGGGAGCTACGACAGCTAACTATGGCTACACCTTC.

The J gene is TRBJ2-3, the V gene TRBV18; D unresolved. The CDR3 extends over 14 amino acids. V was trimmed by 3 bases and J by 2 bases, leaving 9 bases between them. The germline CDR1 and CDR2 sequences are KGHSH and LQKENI. The CDR3 coding sequence is TGTGCCAGCTCACCGGAATATAACACAGATACGCAGTATTTT. Protein sequence: CASSPEYNTDTQYF.

The table lists this clone with a count of one. The gene calls are TRBV14 and TRBJ2-7; 8 nucleotides match TRBD1. The V segment lost 0 bases and the J segment 5 bases; nucleotides outside the gene matches: 9. From germline, CDR1 is SGHDN and CDR2 FVKESK. This CDR3 spans 16 amino acids. CDR3: CASSQETGQGLHEQYF. For the CDR3, the DNA is TGTGCCAGCAGCCAAGAGACCGGACAGGGCCTCCACGAGCAGTACTTC. The full variable domain, with the rest looked up from reference TRBV14 and TRBJ2-7, is EAGVTQFPSHSVIEKGQTVTLRCDPISGHDNLYWYRRVMGKEIKFLLHFVKESKQDESGMPNNRFLAERTGGTYSTLKVQPAELEDSGVYFCASSQETGQGLHEQYFGPGTRLTVT.

The sample holds one count of this clone. Other DNA sequences in this specimen translate into the identical CDR3. The rearrangement uses TRBV5-4 and TRBJ1-6, with TRBD1 matching over 9 bases. Looked up from germline, CDR1 is SGHNT and CDR2 is YYREEE (reference sequence). With V trimmed by 2 bases and J by 7 bases, 4 bases remained unmatched. This CDR3 has 15 amino acids. CDR3 in amino acids: CASSLRQGENSPLHF. CDR3 DNA: TGTGCCAGCAGCTTAAGACAGGGGGAAAATTCACCCCTCCACTTT.

This chain uses TRBV27 with TRBJ2-2; no clear D gene. There are 12 residues in the CDR3. Trimming took off 6 bases at V and 2 bases at J, with 4 bases between the two ends. CDR1 and CDR2 from the germline V gene are MNHEY and SMNVEV (reference sequence). The CDR3 sequence: CASRYNTGELFF. In nucleotides, the CDR3 is TGTGCCAGCAGGTACAACACCGGGGAGCTGTTTTTT.

The rearrangement links TRBV9 to TRBJ1-1, with TRBD1 matching 7 bases. V lost 3 bases, J lost 6 bases, and 11 bases stayed unmatched. This CDR3 is 15 amino acids long. The V gene's germline CDR1 is SGDLS and CDR2 YYNGEE. The chain's CDR3 is CASSGKEGADAEAFF. The CDR3 DNA is TGTGCCAGCAGCGGAAAGGAGGGGGCCGACGCTGAAGCTTTCTTT.

The chain recombines TRBV18 with TRBJ1-1; D is unresolved. Germline loops: CDR1 KGHSH, CDR2 LQKENI. This CDR3 comprises 13 residues. The V end was cut by 2 bases, the J end by 7 bases, with 11 bases between. The CDR3 reads CASSPSGEGEAFF. CDR3 DNA sequence: TGTGCCAGCTCACCAAGCGGCGAGGGTGAAGCTTTCTTT. The full variable domain, in which reference TRBV18 and TRBJ1-1 provide the parts outside the CDR3, is NAGVMQNPRHLVRRRGQEARLRCSPMKGHSHVYWYRQLPEEGLKFMVYLQKENIIDESGMPKERFSAEFPKEGPSILRIQQVVRGDSAAYFCASSPSGEGEAFFGQGTRLTVV.

The V gene is TRBV19, the J gene TRBJ1-1; D is perhaps TRBD1 (5 bases). The length of the CDR3 is 18 residues. With 4 bases removed from V and 2 bases from J, the gap between germline ends came to 23 bases. CDR1 is LNHDA, CDR2 SQIVND, per germline (reference sequence). The CDR3 here is CASSRGPPLTVINTEAFF. CDR3 nucleotide sequence: TGTGCCAGTAGTAGAGGCCCCCCCCTGACAGTCATCAACACTGAAGCTTTCTTT.

The chain links TRBV7-3 to TRBJ1-6, with TRBD1 matching over 9 bases. Germline V lookup: CDR1 SGHTA, CDR2 FQGTGA. Trimming took 0 bases from V and 7 from J; bases not matched to a gene: 4. There are 16 residues in the CDR3. The CDR3 sequence is CASSLTHGTGNSPLHF. The CDR3 coding sequence is TGTGCCAGCAGCTTAACCCACGGGACAGGGAATTCACCCCTCCACTTT.

The genes are TRBV27 and TRBJ2-4, with 8 bases that match TRBD1. The CDR3 loop spans 14 amino acids. The germline gives CDR1 MNHEY, CDR2 SMNVEV (reference sequence). Trimming removed 6 bases from V and 0 bases from J; junction bases left unmatched: 1. This CDR3 reads CASRTGVAKNIQYF. The CDR3 DNA reads as TGTGCCAGCAGGACAGGGGTAGCCAAAAACATTCAGTACTTC.

V and J are TRBV9 and TRBJ2-7; TRBD2 is a possible D gene (6 bases). V lost 3 bases and J lost 2, with 15 bases in between. This CDR3 region has 15 residues. From germline, CDR1 is SGDLS and CDR2 YYNGEE. DNA for the CDR3: TGTGCCAGCAGCGCCTGGGGGACTTCTACCTACGAGCAGTACTTC. This encodes CASSAWGTSTYEQYF.

This clone was seen more than once but under ten times. This CDR3 reads CATLLDLKPQHF. DNA for the CDR3: TGTGCCACCCTACTAGATTTAAAGCCCCAGCATTTT. The gene calls are TRBV27 and TRBJ1-5, with D unresolved. Germline values: CDR1 MNHEY, CDR2 SMNVEV (reference sequence). Trimming removed 10 bases at V and 8 bases at J, with 15 bases between. The CDR3 loop spans 12 amino acids.

This rearrangement joins TRBV7-2 to TRBJ1-6; tentative D call: TRBD1 (6 bases). CDR3 length: 18 amino acids. V gave up 0 bases and J gave up 4 bases, with 16 bases separating them. Germline values: CDR1 SGHTA, CDR2 FQGNSA. This CDR3 reads CASSLAQAGAAYNSPLHF. The CDR3 DNA reads as TGTGCCAGCAGCTTAGCGCAAGCAGGGGCGGCGTATAATTCACCCCTCCACTTT.

A single count supports this clone. V usage is TRBV9 and J usage is TRBJ1-5; D ambiguous. Trimming stripped 1 base from V and 4 bases from J, with 12 bases between. This CDR3 spans 15 amino acids. Per germline, CDR1 SGDLS and CDR2 YYNGEE. CDR3 sequence reads: CASSVSSSGNQPQHF. CDR3 nucleotides: TGTGCCAGCAGCGTATCCTCGAGCGGTAATCAGCCCCAGCATTTT.